The text below deals with one TCR beta chain. Its antigen is not known. Trimming left V 6 bases short and J 4 bases short, with 15 bases between. This CDR3 is 14 amino acids long. Germline CDR1 and CDR2: SGHRS and YFSETQ. This sample was taken from a study of graft-versus-host responses after intestinal transplantation. Profiling relied on immunoSEQ multiplex PCR, and the TCRdb table lists in-frame clones only, not all of them. The sample has around 50,000 clones, approximately 84% seen once. The specimen comprised unstimulated CD4+ T cells sorted from spleen or lymph node cells, sampled before transplant. The clonotype comes from a human donor who was the organ donor for an intestinal transplant. J is TRBJ2-3 and V is TRBV5-1, with D possibly matching TRBD1 (6 bases). The CDR3 is CASNQRTVPDTQYF. The CDR3 DNA reads as TGCGCCAGCAACCAACGGACAGTCCCAGATACGCAGTATTTT.